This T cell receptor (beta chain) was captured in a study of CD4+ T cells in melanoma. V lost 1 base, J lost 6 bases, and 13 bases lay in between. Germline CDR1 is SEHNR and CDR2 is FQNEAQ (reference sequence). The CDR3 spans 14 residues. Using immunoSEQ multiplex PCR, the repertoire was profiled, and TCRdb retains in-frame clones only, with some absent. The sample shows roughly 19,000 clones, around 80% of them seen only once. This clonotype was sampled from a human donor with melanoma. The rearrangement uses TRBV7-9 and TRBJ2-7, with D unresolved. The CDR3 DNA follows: TGTGCCAGCAGCTTAGAGAGCTGGGTGAGCGAGCAGTACTTC. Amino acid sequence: CASSLESWVSEQYF.